This T cell receptor (beta chain) appears in the sequencing data of a study of CD8+ T cells in alopecia areata (dated by TCRdb to the late 2010s). Notes on the research overall: The treated patients, all with moderate-to-severe alopecia areata, were enrolled in an open-label pilot trial of oral tofacitinib given at 5 to 10 mg twice daily. Disease severity in treated patients was measured with the SALT score, which quantifies the percentage of affected scalp surface area. RNA came from the PAXgene miRNA kit for fixed scalp, the miRNeasy kit for PBMCs, and the RNeasy kit for mouse skin. TCRbeta CDR3 regions were amplified by immunoSEQ multiplex PCR with 35 Vbeta forward and 13 Jbeta reverse primers. Biopsies were taken from tofacitinib-treated patients at baseline and at 4 and 24 weeks of treatment, and a later scalp biopsy was taken in several of the tofacitinib-treated patients. On the human side, TCRbeta sequencing was run on scalp tissue and on sorted CD4+ and CD8+ peripheral blood T cells from healthy controls and from alopecia areata patients with either patchy or totalis/universalis disease. The study used high-throughput TCRbeta sequencing to examine T cell clonal expansion in alopecia areata, in both the C3H/HeJ mouse model and human patients. Tofacitinib was given for 6 to 18 months, followed by 6 months of follow-up off drug to assess delayed response and recurrence. Scalp clonality was compared among normal scalp (n=4), patchy alopecia areata scalp (n=8), and alopecia totalis/universalis scalp (n=8). Overall results and qualifications from the work: Because the treated cohort was small and included a single nonresponder, larger studies are needed to assess links between baseline CD8+ expansion and response. Unlike mouse skin, where gammadelta T cells dominate, normal human skin contains resident alphabeta T cells that get sequenced too, which complicates analysis of the scalp TCR repertoire. Shared TCR sequences between patients were less evident than in mice, which may be partly attributable to HLA diversity in the patient population. Higher clonality and more expanded CD8+ clones were observed in lesional scalp than in normal scalp, particularly in alopecia totalis/universalis, a finding suggestive of antigenic drive. During tofacitinib treatment, many expanded lesional clones remained in scalp and blood, and this persistence may partly explain relapse after treatment is stopped. Tofacitinib significantly lowered scalp clonality and the number of expanded CD8+ clones among the top 100 scalp clones.

In light of the paper, this sample's treatment or condition label describes: oral pan-JAK inhibitor, 5-10 mg twice daily. Lesional scalp punch biopsies and peripheral blood were collected from alopecia areata patients. PBMCs were separated by density centrifugation and stained for CD3, CD4 and CD8, after which CD4+ and CD8+ T cells were sorted on a FACSAria. With regard to this clone: Which antigen it targets is not known. No clone much larger than this one lies a single base away; base qualities are absent.

Libraries were prepared through the immunoSEQ multiplex PCR assay. RNA was extracted from all samples and reverse transcribed into cDNA, which served as template for TCR sequencing. First-strand cDNA was synthesized using SuperScript III with a 2:1 mix of oligo-dT and random hexamers. A synthetic immune receptor repertoire was used to gauge amplification bias, and whatever bias remained was removed computationally. From the authors' description of their analysis: Raw reads were preprocessed for error removal, and CDR3 was defined according to IMGT conventions as running from the conserved cysteine to phenylalanine. Clonality was calculated as 1 minus Shannon entropy normalized by log2 of the number of productive unique TCRs. Whether scalp clones were CD4 or CD8 was inferred by matching scalp TCRbeta sequences against CD4 and CD8 repertoires sorted from blood. TCRdb mirrors the immuneACCESS table, restricted to in-frame sequences. Some clones are absent from its copies; in checked studies, under half trace to an unresolved V gene, and the reason for the others is unknown. V and J calls and clone size follow that table, whereas D and trimming were derived from the DNA. The sample contains roughly 210,000 clones, 43% of them found a single time. The ten largest account for 2% to 3% of the sample.

V is trimmed back by 6 bases and J by 0 bases, and the junction contains 12 bases that no gene match accounts for. Taken from cysteine to phenylalanine, the CDR3 has 17 residues. Only the CDR3 part of the read is kept: 51 bases, read in frame from the first base. Via the germline V gene, CDR1 is SGHRS and CDR2 YFSETQ. The clonotype originates from a human donor with alopecia areata. The sequence is built from TRBV5-1 and TRBJ2-1, with 7 bases in between that match TRBD2. The source material was CD4+ T cells sorted from blood, sampled around week 37, from a patient treated with tofacitinib. The CDR3 protein: CASNSFPSGSSYNEQFF. The nucleotides are TGCGCCAGCAACTCATTCCCTAGCGGTAGCTCCTACAATGAGCAGTTCTTC.